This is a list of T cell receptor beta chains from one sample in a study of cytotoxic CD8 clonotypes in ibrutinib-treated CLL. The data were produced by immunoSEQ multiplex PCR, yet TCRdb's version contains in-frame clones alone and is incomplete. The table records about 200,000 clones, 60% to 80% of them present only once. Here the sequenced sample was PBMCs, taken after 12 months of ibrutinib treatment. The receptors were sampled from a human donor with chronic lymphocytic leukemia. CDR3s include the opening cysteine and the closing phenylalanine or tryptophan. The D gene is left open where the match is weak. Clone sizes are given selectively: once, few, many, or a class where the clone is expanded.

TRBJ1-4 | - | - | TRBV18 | CASSPRRQGDGNEKLFF | TGTGCCAGCTCACCACGACGACAAGGGGATGGGAATGAAAAACTGTTTTTT
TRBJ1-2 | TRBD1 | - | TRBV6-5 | CASSSRGLSVWGYTF | TGTGCCAGTTCTAGCAGGGGGCTATCAGTGTGGGGCTACACCTTC
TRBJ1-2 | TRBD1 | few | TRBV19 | CASSLPGQEYYGYTF | TGTGCCAGTAGCCTGCCGGGACAGGAGTACTATGGCTACACCTTC
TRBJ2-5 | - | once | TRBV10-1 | CASSEVGMGLETQYF | TGCGCCAGCAGCGAGGTTGGCATGGGTTTGGAGACCCAGTACTTC
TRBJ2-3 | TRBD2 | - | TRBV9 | CASSLAGGLTDTQYF | TGTGCCAGCAGCCTGGCGGGGGGTCTCACAGATACGCAGTATTTT
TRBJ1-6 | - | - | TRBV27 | CASRQGLDPLHF | TGTGCCAGCAGACAGGGTTTAGACCCCCTCCACTTT
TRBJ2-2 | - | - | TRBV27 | CASRDMGGTGELFF | TGTGCCAGCAGGGATATGGGAGGCACCGGGGAGCTGTTTTTT
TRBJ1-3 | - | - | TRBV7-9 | CASSHRRAPSGNTIYF | TGTGCCAGCAGCCACCGCCGGGCACCCTCTGGAAACACCATATATTTT
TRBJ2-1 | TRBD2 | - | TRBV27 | CASTLKPSGWSGSEQFF | TGTGCCAGCACCCTTAAACCTAGCGGTTGGAGTGGGAGTGAGCAGTTCTTC
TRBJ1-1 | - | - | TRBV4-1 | CASSLHPSAGLNTEAFF | TGCGCCAGCAGCCTCCACCCCTCGGCAGGGTTGAACACTGAAGCTTTCTTT
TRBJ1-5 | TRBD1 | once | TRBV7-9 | CASSLSGEGQGGNQPQHF | TGTGCCAGCAGCTTAAGCGGGGAGGGACAGGGGGGCAATCAGCCCCAGCATTTT
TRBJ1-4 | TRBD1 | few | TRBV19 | CASSRTGNEKLFF | TGTGCCAGTAGTAGGACAGGGAATGAAAAACTGTTTTTT
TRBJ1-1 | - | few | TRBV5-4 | CASSLAVRDTEAFF | TGTGCCAGCAGCTTGGCCGTTCGGGACACTGAAGCTTTCTTT
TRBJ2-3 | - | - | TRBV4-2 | CASSQESDTQYF | TGTGCCAGCAGCCAAGAATCAGATACGCAGTATTTT
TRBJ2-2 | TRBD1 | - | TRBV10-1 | CASTKPGQGALTGELFF | TGCGCCAGCACAAAACCGGGACAGGGGGCTCTCACCGGGGAGCTGTTTTTT
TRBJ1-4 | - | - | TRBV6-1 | CASSDVRGANEKLFF | TGTGCCAGCAGTGACGTTAGGGGAGCTAATGAAAAACTGTTTTTT
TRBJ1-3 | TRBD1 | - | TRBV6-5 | CACGQVGGNTIYF | TGTGCCTGCGGACAGGTTGGCGGAAACACCATATATTTT
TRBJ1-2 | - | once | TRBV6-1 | CASSEKVGPYGYTF | TGTGCCAGCAGTGAGAAGGTGGGGCCCTATGGCTACACCTTC
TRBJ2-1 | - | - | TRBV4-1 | CASSLDEEQFF | TGCGCCAGCAGCCTGGATGAGGAGCAGTTCTTC
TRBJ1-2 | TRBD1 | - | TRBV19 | CASSPPGTAYGYTF | TGTGCCAGTAGCCCCCCCGGGACAGCCTATGGCTACACCTTC
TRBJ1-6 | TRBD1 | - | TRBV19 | CASSSRDRGRSPLHF | TGTGCCAGTAGTTCCCGGGACAGGGGTCGCTCACCCCTCCACTTT
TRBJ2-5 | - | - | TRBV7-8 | CASSLPGHARETQYF | TGTGCCAGCAGCCTCCCGGGACACGCAAGGGAGACCCAGTACTTC
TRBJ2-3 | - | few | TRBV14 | CASSQEGGRFEGGLTDTQYF | TGTGCCAGCAGCCAAGAAGGGGGACGGTTCGAGGGAGGGCTTACAGATACGCAGTATTTT
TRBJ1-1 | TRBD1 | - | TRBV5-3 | CARSHATGGNTEAFF | TGTGCCAGAAGCCATGCGACAGGGGGGAACACTGAAGCTTTCTTT
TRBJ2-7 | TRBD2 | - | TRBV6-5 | CASSYSAGAYEQYF | TGTGCCAGCAGTTACTCGGCGGGAGCATACGAGCAGTACTTC
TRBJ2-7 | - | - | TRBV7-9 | CASSLSGNTGEQYF | TGTGCCAGCAGCTTATCGGGTAATACTGGCGAGCAGTACTTC
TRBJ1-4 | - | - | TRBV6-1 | CASSGFQINEKLFF | TGTGCCAGCAGTGGATTCCAAATTAATGAAAAACTGTTTTTT
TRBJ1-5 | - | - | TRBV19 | CASPFGPQHF | TGTGCCAGCCCATTTGGGCCCCAGCATTTT
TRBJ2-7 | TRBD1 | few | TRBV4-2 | CASSQADRDSYEQYF | TGTGCCAGCAGCCAAGCCGACAGGGACTCCTACGAGCAGTACTTC
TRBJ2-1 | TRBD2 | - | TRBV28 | CASSFDPGLAVYNEQFF | TGTGCCAGCAGTTTCGACCCGGGACTAGCAGTTTACAATGAGCAGTTCTTC
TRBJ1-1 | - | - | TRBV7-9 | CASSFGGPEWTEAFF | TGTGCCAGCAGCTTCGGGGGGCCCGAGTGGACTGAAGCTTTCTTT
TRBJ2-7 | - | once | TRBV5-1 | CASRGDHYEQYF | TGCGCCAGCAGAGGGGACCACTACGAGCAGTACTTC
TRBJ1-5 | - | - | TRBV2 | CASSEGGLLGQPQHF | TGTGCCAGCAGTGAAGGGGGTCTCCTAGGTCAGCCCCAGCATTTT
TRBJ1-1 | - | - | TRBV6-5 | CASRRREVGTEAFF | TGTGCCAGCAGACGCAGGGAAGTGGGCACTGAAGCTTTCTTT
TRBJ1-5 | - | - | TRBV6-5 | CASSYSSGYQPQHF | TGTGCCAGCAGTTACTCCTCAGGGTATCAGCCCCAGCATTTT
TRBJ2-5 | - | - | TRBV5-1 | CASSLGPTEETQYF | TGCGCCAGCAGCTTGGGTCCTACCGAAGAGACCCAGTACTTC
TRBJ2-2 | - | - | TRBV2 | CASIRGANTGELFF | TGTGCCAGCATCAGGGGAGCTAACACCGGGGAGCTGTTTTTT
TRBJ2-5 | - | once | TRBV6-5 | CASTPWGGETQYF | TGTGCCAGCACCCCATGGGGAGGAGAGACCCAGTACTTC
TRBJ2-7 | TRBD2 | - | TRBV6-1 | CASDRTSGEEQYF | TGTGCCAGCGATAGGACTAGCGGGGAGGAGCAGTACTTC
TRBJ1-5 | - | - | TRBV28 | CASSLRTDRQPQHF | TGTGCCAGCAGTTTACGGACAGACCGTCAGCCCCAGCATTTT
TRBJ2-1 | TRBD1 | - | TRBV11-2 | CASRRPGQTVRKQFF | TGTGCCAGCAGGAGGCCGGGACAGACGGTCAGGAAGCAGTTCTTC